A single sample gave rise to the 9 T cell receptor beta chains below, sequenced in a study of cytomegalovirus exposure and HLA in healthy donors. The PCR ran on 60 Vbeta and 13 Jbeta primers. Assay used: immunoSEQ multiplex PCR; TCRdb lists only in-frame clones, some missing. The sample includes some 78,000 clones, 80% of them seen just once. Material: PBMCs. These receptors were obtained from a man aged 45-65 years in good health and CMV-seropositive.

This clone was picked up a small number of times. The chain employs TRBV11-2 and TRBJ2-3; 7 nucleotides line up with TRBD1. CDR1 is SGHAT, CDR2 FQNNGV, per germline. V shed 2 bases and J 2 bases; nucleotides not matched to a gene: 4. CDR3 length equals 15 residues. The CDR3, as DNA: TGTGCCAGCAGCTTACTACAGGGGTACACAGATACGCAGTATTTT. Its protein is CASSLLQGYTDTQYF.

The chain carries TRBV5-1 and TRBJ2-3; the match to TRBD2 covers 7 bases. Germline V gives CDR1 SGHRS, CDR2 YFSETQ. The CDR3 runs to 16 residues. V dropped 3 bases and J dropped 0; count of bases not matched to a gene: 7. The CDR3 here is CASSSGGGRSTDTQYF. CDR3 nucleotide sequence: TGCGCCAGCAGCTCGGGGGGAGGGAGGAGCACAGATACGCAGTATTTT.

The chain carries TRBV7-8 and TRBJ2-7; 9 bases align to TRBD1. V trimming: 5 bases; J trimming: 3 bases; junction bases outside the gene matches: 5. The CDR3 is 14 amino acids. Germline V CDR1 and CDR2: SGHVS, FQNEAQ. CDR3 sequence reads: CASSRGQGNYEQYF. The DNA for the CDR3 is TGTGCCAGCAGCAGGGGACAGGGAAACTACGAGCAGTACTTC.

On this clone itself: One junction end disagrees with the germline gene, perhaps due to a read error. CDR3 amino acids: CASGGQGILRLSF. The CDR3 DNA follows: TGCGCCAGCGGGGGACAGGGTATTCTAAGGCTTTCCTTC. The rearrangement links TRBV5-1 to TRBJ2-7, with TRBD1 matching 9 bases. The CDR3 is made up of 13 amino acids. Germline CDR1 and CDR2: SGHRS and YFSETQ.

The genes are TRBV19 and TRBJ2-2; 10 bases fit TRBD1. Germline V CDR1 and CDR2: LNHDA, SQIVND (reference sequence). This CDR3 contains 15 residues. After removal of 7 bases from V and 6 bases from J, the junction contained 8 bases not matched to a gene. CDR3 residues: CASKPGQGLPGELFF. The DNA for the CDR3 is TGTGCCAGTAAACCGGGACAGGGGTTACCCGGGGAGCTGTTTTTT.

This clone was recorded a few times. The chain is built from TRBV6-5 and TRBJ1-2, with a weak D call TRBD1 (6 bases). Germline V lookup: CDR1 MNHEY, CDR2 SVGAGI. The CDR3 extends over 14 amino acids. The germline V and J ends were trimmed by 6 bases and 8 bases, with 19 bases remaining between them. CDR3 sequence: CASRPSGGRRGYTF. In nucleotides, the CDR3 is TGTGCCAGCAGACCCTCCGGGGGGCGGAGGGGCTACACCTTC.

The chain is built from TRBV5-6 and TRBJ2-1; 9 bases line up with TRBD2. Germline V CDR1 and CDR2: SGHDT, YYEEEE. Trimming at V came to 4 bases and at J to 0 bases, leaving 2 bases not matched to a gene. The CDR3 totals 15 residues. CDR3 DNA sequence: TGTGCCAGCAGCAGGACTAGCGCCTCCTACAATGAGCAGTTCTTC. This sequence encodes CASSRTSASYNEQFF.

This chain uses TRBV5-4 with TRBJ2-3, with 7 bases that match TRBD2. J lost 2 bases, V lost 4 bases, and 7 bases had no gene match. CDR3 size: 15 residues. The V gene's germline CDR1 is SGHNT and CDR2 YYREEE (reference sequence). The CDR3 DNA reads as TGTGCCAGCAGCGCCTCCAGCGGGGACACAGATACGCAGTATTTT. It yields the protein CASSASSGDTDTQYF.

CDR3 sequence: CASSLGQGEYEQYF. CDR3 bases: TGCGCCAGCAGCCTTGGACAGGGAGAATACGAGCAGTACTTC. This chain joins TRBV4-1 and TRBJ2-7; 8 bases agree with TRBD1. Germline V gene lookup returns CDR1 MGHRA and CDR2 YSYEKL. The CDR3 sequence is 14 residues long. J was trimmed by 4 bases and V by 4 bases; bases with no gene match: 6.